What follows describes a single TCR beta chain. The CDR3 length is 13 residues. The germline CDR1 and CDR2 sequences are SGHDN and FVKESK. V shed 3 bases and J shed 5 bases, with 11 bases lying between them. These data are taken from a study of blood T cell dynamics during melanoma immunotherapy. Profiled with immunoSEQ multiplex PCR; TCRdb holds only in-frame clones, not every one. The repertoire consists of fewer than 15,000 clones, with roughly nine tenths occurring once and the leading ten covering approximately 7.8%. Time point noted: week 3, after first cycle of checkpoint inhibitor. The chain carries TRBV14 and TRBJ2-7; possibly TRBD1 for D (6 bases). This TCR came from a human donor with melanoma. The sample in question was blood, obtained from a patient treated with checkpoint blockade. CDR3 region: CASSQSRGNEQYF. CDR3 DNA: TGTGCCAGCAGCCAGAGCAGGGGCAACGAGCAGTACTTC.